This T cell receptor beta chain was identified during a study of CD8 T cells in ankylosing spondylitis. Study results and caveats: Matched ankylosing spondylitis synovial fluid reportedly contained a significantly enriched population of disease-linked clones. Ankylosing spondylitis blood seemed to carry a telltale TCR beta motif made of about 8 highly homologous variants.

Trimming cost V 8 bases and J 5 bases; bases outside gene matches: 11. This CDR3 spans 14 amino acids. Germline CDR1 and CDR2: MDHEN and SYDVKM. On this clonotype itself: Its target is not known.

TCRdb redid the calling of the 5' RACE reads with MiXCR, one entry per CDR3 protein. The data contain under 150,000 distinct CDR3 sequences, approximately 9.9% of them singletons. The chain couples TRBV28 to TRBJ2-5; 7 bases match TRBD2. The sequence came from a male donor with ankylosing spondylitis or in good health (not recorded which). Sequenced sample: blood, either unsorted or a sorted T cell fraction (not recorded which). CDR3 coding DNA: TGTGCCAGCCGGCGGGCGGGAGCAGGGGAGACCCAGTACTTC. It is translated as CASRRAGAGETQYF.